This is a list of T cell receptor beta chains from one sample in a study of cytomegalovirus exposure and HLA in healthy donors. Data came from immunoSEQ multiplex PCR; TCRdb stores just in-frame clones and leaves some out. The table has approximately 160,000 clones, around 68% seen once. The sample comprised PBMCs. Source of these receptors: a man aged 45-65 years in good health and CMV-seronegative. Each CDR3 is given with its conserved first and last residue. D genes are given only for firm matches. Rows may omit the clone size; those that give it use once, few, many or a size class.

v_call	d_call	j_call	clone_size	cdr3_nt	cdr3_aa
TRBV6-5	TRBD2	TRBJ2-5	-	TGTGCCAGCAGTTATGGACTAGCGGGGGGCTCGGAGACCCAGTACTTC	CASSYGLAGGSETQYF
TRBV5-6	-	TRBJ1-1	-	TGTGCCAGCAGCTCTACCGGAGGAGGGGAGGCCCGCAACACTGAAGCTTTCTTT	CASSSTGGGEARNTEAFF
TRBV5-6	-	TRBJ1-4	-	TGTGCCAGCATCAATGACTGGGTACCTAATGAAAAACTGTTTTTT	CASINDWVPNEKLFF
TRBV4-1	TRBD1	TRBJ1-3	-	TGCGCCAGCAGCCTTACAGGGGGCTCAGGCTCTGGAAACACCATATATTTT	CASSLTGGSGSGNTIYF
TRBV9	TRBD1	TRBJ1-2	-	TGTGCCAGCAGCGTAGGGCGGACAGGGCTGTATGGCTACACCTTC	CASSVGRTGLYGYTF
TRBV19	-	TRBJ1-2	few	TGTGCCAGTAGTATAGGCGGGGATGGCTACACCTTC	CASSIGGDGYTF
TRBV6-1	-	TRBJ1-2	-	TGTGCCAGCAGTGCCGACCCCAGGGTTAACTATGGCTACACCTTC	CASSADPRVNYGYTF
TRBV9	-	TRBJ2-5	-	TGTGCCAGCAGCGTAGCTTTCGCCCCAGAAGAGACCCAGTACTTC	CASSVAFAPEETQYF
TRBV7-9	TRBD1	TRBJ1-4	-	TGTGCCAGCAGCTCCACAGGGGTCCCTAATGAAAAACTGTTTTTT	CASSSTGVPNEKLFF
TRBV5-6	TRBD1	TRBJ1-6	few	TGTGCCAGCAGCTTGGCAGGGGGCTCCATATCTGCCCACTTT	CASSLAGGSISAHF
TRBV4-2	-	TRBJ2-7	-	TGTGCCAGCAGCCAAATCGGGGAAGCTACCTACGAGCAGTACTTC	CASSQIGEATYEQYF
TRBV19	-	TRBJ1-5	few	TGTGCCAGTAGGGCCGGGACAATAGTCAATCAGCCCCAGCATTTT	CASRAGTIVNQPQHF
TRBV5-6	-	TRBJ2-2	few	TGTGCCAGCAGCTTGGGGGCAGGCCCTACCGGGGAGCTGTTTTTT	CASSLGAGPTGELFF
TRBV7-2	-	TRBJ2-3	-	TGTGCCAGCAGCTATCCGGGTCCTAGCACAGATACGCAGTATTTT	CASSYPGPSTDTQYF
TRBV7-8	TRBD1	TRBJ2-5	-	TGTGCCAGCAGCTTAACGACCAACAGGGGCGAAGAGACCCAGTACTTC	CASSLTTNRGEETQYF
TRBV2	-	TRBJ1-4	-	TGTGCCAGCAGTGAAGTCGGACAGACTAATGAAAAACTGTTTTTT	CASSEVGQTNEKLFF
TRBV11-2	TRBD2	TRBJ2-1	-	TGTGCCAGCAGCCATAGACTAGCCCCCTCCTACAATGAGCAGTTCTTC	CASSHRLAPSYNEQFF
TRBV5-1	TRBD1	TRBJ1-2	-	TGCGCCAGCAGCCTCGGGACAGAGAACTATGGCTACACCTTC	CASSLGTENYGYTF
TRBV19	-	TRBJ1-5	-	TGTGCCAGTAGTATAACCCCAGGCGGCAATCAGCCCCAGCATTTT	CASSITPGGNQPQHF
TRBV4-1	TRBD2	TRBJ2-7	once	TGCGCCAGTGGACGGGGGGATACCTACGAGCAGTACTTC	CASGRGDTYEQYF
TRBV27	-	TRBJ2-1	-	TGTGCCAGCAGTCCAGACAGATACTCCTACAATGAGCAGTTCTTC	CASSPDRYSYNEQFF
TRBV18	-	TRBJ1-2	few	TGTGCCAGCTCCCCATCAACGGGATTCTATGGCTACACCTTC	CASSPSTGFYGYTF
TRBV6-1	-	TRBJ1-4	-	TGTGCCAGCAGTGAACCCGCGATACGGGTCTCCGACGAAAAACTGTTTTTT	CASSEPAIRVSDEKLFF
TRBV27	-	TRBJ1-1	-	TGTGCCAGCAGTTTAGCAGGGGACACTGAAGCTTTCTTT	CASSLAGDTEAFF
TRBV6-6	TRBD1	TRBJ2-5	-	TGTGCCAGCAGAACCGGGACAGGCATCCAAGAGACCCAGTACTTC	CASRTGTGIQETQYF
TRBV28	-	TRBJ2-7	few	TGTGCCAGCAGTTTATCGTGGGACATTCACTTC	CASSLSWDIHF
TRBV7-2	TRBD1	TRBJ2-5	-	TGTGCCAGCAGCTTCCGGGACAGGGAAGAGACCCAGTACTTC	CASSFRDREETQYF
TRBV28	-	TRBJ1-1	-	TGTGCCAGCAGTTTGCCTCAGGGGAGAACTGAAGCTTTCTTT	CASSLPQGRTEAFF
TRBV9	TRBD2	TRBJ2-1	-	TGTGCCAGCAGCGTAGTCTCAGCGGGGGGGAACAATGAGCAGTTCTTC	CASSVVSAGGNNEQFF
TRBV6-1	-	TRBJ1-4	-	TGTGCCAGCAGTGAGCCAGGGCGAATTGGCGAAAAACTGTTTTTT	CASSEPGRIGEKLFF
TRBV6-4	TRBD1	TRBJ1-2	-	TGTGCCAGCAGTACCTCGACAGGGAACTATGGCTACACCTTC	CASSTSTGNYGYTF
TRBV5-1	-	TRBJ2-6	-	TGCGCCAGCAGCCCGCCGGGGTCTGGGGCCAACGTCCTGACTTTC	CASSPPGSGANVLTF
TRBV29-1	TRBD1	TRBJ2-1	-	TGCAGCATAAAGACAGGGTTGGTGGGGACAGATGAGCAGTTCTTC	CSIKTGLVGTDEQFF
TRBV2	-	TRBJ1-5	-	TGTGCCAGCAGTAAGGAGACTTATAGCAATCAGCCCCAGCATTTT	CASSKETYSNQPQHF
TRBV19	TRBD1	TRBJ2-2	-	TGTGCCATACGGGGACAGGGGGCCGGGGAGCTGTTTTTT	CAIRGQGAGELFF
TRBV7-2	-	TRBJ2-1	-	TGTGCCAGCAGTCTCACCGGGACTGACGTTTGGAGCTCCTACAATGAGCAGTTCTTC	CASSLTGTDVWSSYNEQFF
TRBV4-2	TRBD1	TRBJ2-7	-	TGTGCCAGCAGCCAAGAAGGGGGCTACTCCTACGAGCAGTACTTC	CASSQEGGYSYEQYF
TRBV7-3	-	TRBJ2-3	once	TGTGCCAGCAGCTACGTGGGAAGAAGCGGGTTCTCAGATACGCAGTATTTT	CASSYVGRSGFSDTQYF
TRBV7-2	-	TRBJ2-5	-	TGTGCCAGCAGCGCCACTAGATTGGGAGAGACCCAGTACTTC	CASSATRLGETQYF
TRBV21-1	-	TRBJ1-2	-	TGTGCCAGCAGCAAAGGAGGGCAGGTGAGTGAATATGGCTACACCTTC	CASSKGGQVSEYGYTF
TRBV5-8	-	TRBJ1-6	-	TGTGCCAGCAGCTTCACAGGGAATAATTCACCCCTCCACTTT	CASSFTGNNSPLHF
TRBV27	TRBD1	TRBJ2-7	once	TGTGCCAGCAGTGACTTAGGGGGCGCGGGCGAGCAGTACTTC	CASSDLGGAGEQYF